This paragraph reports one T cell receptor (beta chain). Germline values: CDR1 SGHDN, CDR2 FVKESK. With V trimmed by 0 bases and J by 8 bases, 13 bases remained unmatched. The CDR3 runs 17 residues. This record comes from a study of blood T cell repertoires in COVID-19. In the study overall: Material from acute and convalescent COVID-19 was sourced from the United States, Italy and Spain. In each case, the material was cDNA or gDNA derived from T cells, B-cell-depleted T cells, or PBMCs.

Sequencing was performed with immunoSEQ multiplex PCR; in TCRdb, only in-frame clones are kept and a portion is missing. The sample contains roughly 90,000 clones, roughly 88% of which appear only once. The receptor was derived from a human donor in a cohort sampled during active COVID-19. Input material: peripheral blood. This chain connects TRBV14 to TRBJ2-1, with 7 bases identical to TRBD2. The CDR3 is CASSQDRRRENLDEQFF. The CDR3 DNA reads TGTGCCAGCAGCCAAGATCGCCGGCGGGAGAATCTTGATGAGCAGTTCTTC.